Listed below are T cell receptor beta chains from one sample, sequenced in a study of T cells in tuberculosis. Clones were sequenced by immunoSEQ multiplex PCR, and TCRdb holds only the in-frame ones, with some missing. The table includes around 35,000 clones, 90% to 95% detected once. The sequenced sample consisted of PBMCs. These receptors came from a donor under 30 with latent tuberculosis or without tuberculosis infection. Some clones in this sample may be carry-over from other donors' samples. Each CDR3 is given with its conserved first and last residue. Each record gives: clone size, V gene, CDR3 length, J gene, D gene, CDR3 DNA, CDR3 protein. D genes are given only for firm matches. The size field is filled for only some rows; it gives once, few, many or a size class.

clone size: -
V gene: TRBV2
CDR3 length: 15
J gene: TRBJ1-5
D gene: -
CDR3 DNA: TGTGCCAGCACAATTACCAGGCTGAGCAATCAGCCCCAGCATTTT
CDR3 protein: CASTITRLSNQPQHF

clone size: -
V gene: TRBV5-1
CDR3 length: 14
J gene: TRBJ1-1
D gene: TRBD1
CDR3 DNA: TGCGCCAGCAGCAAGGGACAGGGGTGGGCTGAAGCTTTCTTT
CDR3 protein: CASSKGQGWAEAFF

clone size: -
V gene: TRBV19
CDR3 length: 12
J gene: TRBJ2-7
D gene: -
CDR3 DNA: TGTGCCAGTAGTGAGGGCTCCTACGAGCAGTACTTC
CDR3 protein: CASSEGSYEQYF

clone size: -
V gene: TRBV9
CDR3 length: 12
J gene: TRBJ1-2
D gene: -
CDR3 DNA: TGTGCCAGCAGCGTAGTCGACTATGGCTACACCTTC
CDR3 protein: CASSVVDYGYTF

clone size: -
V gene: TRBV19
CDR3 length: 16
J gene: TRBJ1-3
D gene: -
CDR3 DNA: TGTGCCAGTAGTATCTTAGGGGACTTTCAACCGGACACCATATATTTT
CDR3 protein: CASSILGDFQPDTIYF

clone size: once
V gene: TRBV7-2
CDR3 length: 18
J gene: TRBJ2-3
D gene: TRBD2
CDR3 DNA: TGTGCCAGCAGTTTAAATAGCGGGGGGACTACATGGGCAGATACGCAGTATTTT
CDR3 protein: CASSLNSGGTTWADTQYF

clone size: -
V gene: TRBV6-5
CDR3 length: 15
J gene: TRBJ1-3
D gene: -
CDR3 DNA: TGTGCCAGCAGCTCTCAGGGTTTCTCTGGAAACACCATATATTTT
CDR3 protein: CASSSQGFSGNTIYF

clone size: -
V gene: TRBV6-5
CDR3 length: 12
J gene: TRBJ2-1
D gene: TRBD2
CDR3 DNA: TGTGCCGTGCGGGGGGTGAACAATGAGCAGTTCTTC
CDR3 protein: CAVRGVNNEQFF

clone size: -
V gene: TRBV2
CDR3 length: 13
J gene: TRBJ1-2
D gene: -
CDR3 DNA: TGTGCCAGCAGTGAGGACACCAGCTATGGCTACACCTTC
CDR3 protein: CASSEDTSYGYTF

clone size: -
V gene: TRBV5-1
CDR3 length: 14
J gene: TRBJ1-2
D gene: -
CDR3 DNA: TGCGCCAGCAGTCCCAGCAGGGAAGACTATGGCTACACCTTC
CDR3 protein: CASSPSREDYGYTF

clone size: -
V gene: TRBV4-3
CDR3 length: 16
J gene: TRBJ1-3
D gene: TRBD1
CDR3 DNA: TGCGCCAGCAGCCAAGATACAGGGGGCTCTGGAAACACCATATATTTT
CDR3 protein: CASSQDTGGSGNTIYF

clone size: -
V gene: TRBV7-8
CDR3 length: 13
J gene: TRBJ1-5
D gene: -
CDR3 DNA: TGTGCCAGCAGCTTAGTCAGGTTCCAGCCCCAGCATTTT
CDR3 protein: CASSLVRFQPQHF

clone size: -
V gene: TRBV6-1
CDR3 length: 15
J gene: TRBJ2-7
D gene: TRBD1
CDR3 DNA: TGTGCCAGCAGTGTGGGGACAGGGGGCTCCTACGAGCAGTACTTC
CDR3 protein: CASSVGTGGSYEQYF

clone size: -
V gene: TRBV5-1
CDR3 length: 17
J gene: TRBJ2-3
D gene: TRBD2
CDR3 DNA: TGCGCCAGCAGCTCTCCTCTTCTAGCGGGGAGCACAGATACGCAGTATTTT
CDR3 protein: CASSSPLLAGSTDTQYF

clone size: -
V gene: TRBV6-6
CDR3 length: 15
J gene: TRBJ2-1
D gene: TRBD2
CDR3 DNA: TGTGCCAGCGAGGCGGGGGTTGATCATGACAATGAGCAGTTCTTC
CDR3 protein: CASEAGVDHDNEQFF

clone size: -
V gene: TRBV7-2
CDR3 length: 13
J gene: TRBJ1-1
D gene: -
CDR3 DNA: TGTGCCAGCAGCTCCCCGGGGAGTCCTGAAGCTTTCTTT
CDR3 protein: CASSSPGSPEAFF

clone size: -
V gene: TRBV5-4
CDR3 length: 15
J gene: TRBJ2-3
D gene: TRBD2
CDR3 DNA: TGTGCCAGCAGCTCGGGACTAGCGGGGGGGAATACGCAGTATTTT
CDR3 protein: CASSSGLAGGNTQYF

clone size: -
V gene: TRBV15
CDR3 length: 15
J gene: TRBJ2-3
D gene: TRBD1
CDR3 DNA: TGTGCCACCAGCAGGAACAGGGGGCTGGCAGATACGCAGTATTTT
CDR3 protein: CATSRNRGLADTQYF

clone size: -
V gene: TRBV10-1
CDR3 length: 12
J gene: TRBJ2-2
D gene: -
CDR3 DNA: TGCGCCAGCAGTGCGGGAACCGGGGAGCTGTTTTTT
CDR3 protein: CASSAGTGELFF

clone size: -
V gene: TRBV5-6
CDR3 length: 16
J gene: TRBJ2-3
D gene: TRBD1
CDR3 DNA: TGTGCCAGCAGCCCTCGATGGGACAGGGCCGCAGATACGCAGTATTTT
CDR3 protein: CASSPRWDRAADTQYF

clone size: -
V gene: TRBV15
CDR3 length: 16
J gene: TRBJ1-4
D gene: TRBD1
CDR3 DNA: TGTGCCACCAACAGGGGGAGGCCAGGGTGGTATGAAAAACTGTTTTTT
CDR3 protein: CATNRGRPGWYEKLFF

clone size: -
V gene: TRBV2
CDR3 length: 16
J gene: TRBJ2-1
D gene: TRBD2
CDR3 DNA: TGTGCCAATAGGACGGAACTAGCGGGGGCATACAATGAGCAGTTCTTC
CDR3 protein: CANRTELAGAYNEQFF

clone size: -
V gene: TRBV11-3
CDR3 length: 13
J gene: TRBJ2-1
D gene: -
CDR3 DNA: TGTGCCAGCAGCTTGTCCCTCTTCGGGGTACAGTTCTTC
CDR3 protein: CASSLSLFGVQFF

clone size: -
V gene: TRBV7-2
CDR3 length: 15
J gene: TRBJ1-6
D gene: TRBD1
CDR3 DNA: TGTGCCAGCGGCGTAAGGGGGACAGAGATTTCACCCCTCCACTTT
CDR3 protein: CASGVRGTEISPLHF

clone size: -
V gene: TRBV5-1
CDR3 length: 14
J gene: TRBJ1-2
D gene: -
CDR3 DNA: TGCGCCAGCAGCGTACAGGGAGTCGGCTATGGCTACACCTTC
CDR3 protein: CASSVQGVGYGYTF

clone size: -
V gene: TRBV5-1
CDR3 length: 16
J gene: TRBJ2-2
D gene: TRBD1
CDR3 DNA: TGCGCCAGCAGAGCGACGGGACAGGTTATCACCGGGGAGCTGTTTTTT
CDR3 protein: CASRATGQVITGELFF

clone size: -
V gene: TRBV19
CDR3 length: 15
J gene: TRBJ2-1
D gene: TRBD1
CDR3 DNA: TGTGCCAGTAGTATTGACAGGGGGGTGGATAATGAGCAGTTCTTC
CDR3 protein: CASSIDRGVDNEQFF

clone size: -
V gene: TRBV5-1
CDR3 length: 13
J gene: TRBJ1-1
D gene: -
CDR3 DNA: TGCGCCAGCAGCCCCGGGGAACGGACTGAAGCTTTCTTT
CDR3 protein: CASSPGERTEAFF

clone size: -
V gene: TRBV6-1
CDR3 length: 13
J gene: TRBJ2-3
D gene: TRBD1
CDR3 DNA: TGTGCCAGCGGGGGACAGGGCGCAGATACGCAGTATTTT
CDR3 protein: CASGGQGADTQYF

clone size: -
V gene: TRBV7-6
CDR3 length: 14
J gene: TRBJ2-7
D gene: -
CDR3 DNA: TGTGCCAGCAGCTTAGCCATGGACAGCTACGAGCAGTACTTC
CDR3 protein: CASSLAMDSYEQYF

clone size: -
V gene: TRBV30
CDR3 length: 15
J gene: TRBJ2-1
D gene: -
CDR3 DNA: TGTGCCTGGAGTGTACGGGGTCGCTCCTACAATGAGCAGTTCTTC
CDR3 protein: CAWSVRGRSYNEQFF

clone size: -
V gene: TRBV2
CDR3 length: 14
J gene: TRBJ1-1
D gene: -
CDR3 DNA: TGTGCCAGCAGTGAACAAGGGGAAAGTACTGAAGCTTTCTTT
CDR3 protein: CASSEQGESTEAFF

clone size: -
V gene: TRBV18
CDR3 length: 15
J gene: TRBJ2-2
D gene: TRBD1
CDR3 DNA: TGTGCCAGCTCACAGGGGACAGGGAACACCGGGGAGCTGTTTTTT
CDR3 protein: CASSQGTGNTGELFF

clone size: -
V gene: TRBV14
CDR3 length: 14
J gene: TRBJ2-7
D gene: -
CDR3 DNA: TGTGCCAGCAGTCCTTTAGCAACAACCTACGAGCAGTACTTC
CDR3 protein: CASSPLATTYEQYF

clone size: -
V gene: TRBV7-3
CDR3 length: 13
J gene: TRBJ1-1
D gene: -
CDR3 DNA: TGTGCCAGCAGCTTACGGGAGGGGACTGAAGCTTTCTTT
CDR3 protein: CASSLREGTEAFF

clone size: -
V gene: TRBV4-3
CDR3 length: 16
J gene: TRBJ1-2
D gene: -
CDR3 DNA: TGCGCCAGCAGCCAAAGCCCCACAGGGCTTAACTATGGCTACACCTTC
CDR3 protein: CASSQSPTGLNYGYTF

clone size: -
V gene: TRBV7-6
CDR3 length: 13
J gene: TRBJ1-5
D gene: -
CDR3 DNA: TGTGCCAGCAGCTTAGAGCGTTCTCAGCCCCAGCATTTT
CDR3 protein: CASSLERSQPQHF

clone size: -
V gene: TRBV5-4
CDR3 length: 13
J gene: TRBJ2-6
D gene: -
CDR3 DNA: TGTGCCAGCAGCCTCAGGGGTAGTAACGTCCTGACTTTC
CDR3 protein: CASSLRGSNVLTF

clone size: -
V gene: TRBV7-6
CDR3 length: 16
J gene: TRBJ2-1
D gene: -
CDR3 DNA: TGTGCCAGCAGCTTAGGCCGGGGGGCCTCCTACAATGAGCAGTTCTTC
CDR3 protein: CASSLGRGASYNEQFF

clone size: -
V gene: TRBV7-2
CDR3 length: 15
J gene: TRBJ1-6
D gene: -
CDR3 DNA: TGTGCCAGCACCACCTCCGCTAAGTATAATTCACCCCTCCACTTT
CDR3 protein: CASTTSAKYNSPLHF

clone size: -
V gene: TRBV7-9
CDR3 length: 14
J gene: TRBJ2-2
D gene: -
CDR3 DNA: TGTGCCAGCAGCTCACACAGAGGGACCGGGGAGCTGTTTTTT
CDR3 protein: CASSSHRGTGELFF

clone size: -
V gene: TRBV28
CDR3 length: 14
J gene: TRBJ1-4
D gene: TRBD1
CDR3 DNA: TGTGCCAGCAGTACCCACAGGGGTAATGAAAAACTGTTTTTT
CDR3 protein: CASSTHRGNEKLFF

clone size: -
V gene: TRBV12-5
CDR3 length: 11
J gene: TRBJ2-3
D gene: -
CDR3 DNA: TGTGCTAGTTTAGGCACAGATACGCAGTATTTT
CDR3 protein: CASLGTDTQYF

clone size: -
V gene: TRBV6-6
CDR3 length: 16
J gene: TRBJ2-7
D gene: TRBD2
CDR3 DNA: TGTGCCAGCAGTTCCCTAGCGGACGGCGATGTCTACGAGCAGTACTTC
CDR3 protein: CASSSLADGDVYEQYF

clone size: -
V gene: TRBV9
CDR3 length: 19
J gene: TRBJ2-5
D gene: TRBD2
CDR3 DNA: TGTGCCAGCAGCGTGGGCCACGGGGGGGGCGCCTCGCGATTAGAGACCCAGTACTTC
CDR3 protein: CASSVGHGGGASRLETQYF

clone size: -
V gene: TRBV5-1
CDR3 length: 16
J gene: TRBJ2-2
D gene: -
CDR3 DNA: TGCGCCAGCAGCTTGGCCGGTCGAGGGTCTCCCGGGGAGCTGTTTTTT
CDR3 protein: CASSLAGRGSPGELFF

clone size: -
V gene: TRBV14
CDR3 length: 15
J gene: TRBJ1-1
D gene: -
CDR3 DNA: TGTGCCAGCAGCCAAAGGCCAGGGGTAGGGACTGAAGCTTTCTTT
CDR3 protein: CASSQRPGVGTEAFF

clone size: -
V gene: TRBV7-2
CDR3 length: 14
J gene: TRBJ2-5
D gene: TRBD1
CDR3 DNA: TGTGCCAGCAGCTTTACAGGGGTGGGAGAGACCCAGTACTTC
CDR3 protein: CASSFTGVGETQYF

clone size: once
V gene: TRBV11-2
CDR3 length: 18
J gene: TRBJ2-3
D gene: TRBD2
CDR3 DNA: TGTGCCAGCAGCTTGCGACTAGCGGGGGTCCCTAGCACAGATACGCAGTATTTT
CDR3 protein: CASSLRLAGVPSTDTQYF

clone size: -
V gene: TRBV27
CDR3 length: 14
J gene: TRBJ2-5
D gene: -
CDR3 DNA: TGTGCCAGCAGTTTATTTGGAGTTTCGGAGACCCAGTACTTC
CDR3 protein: CASSLFGVSETQYF

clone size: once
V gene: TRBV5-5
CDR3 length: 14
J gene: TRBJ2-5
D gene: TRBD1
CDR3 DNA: TGTGCCAGCAGCCATGACAGGGCCCAAGAGACCCAGTACTTC
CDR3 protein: CASSHDRAQETQYF

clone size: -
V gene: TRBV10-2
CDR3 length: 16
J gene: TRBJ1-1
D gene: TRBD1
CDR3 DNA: TGCGCCAGCGAGCTCAGGGACAGACGGAAGGATACTGAAGCTTTCTTT
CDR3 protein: CASELRDRRKDTEAFF

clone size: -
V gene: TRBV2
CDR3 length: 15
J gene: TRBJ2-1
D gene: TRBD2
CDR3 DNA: TGTGCCAGCAGTGACCGGCTAGCGGGGGTCAATGAGCAGTTCTTC
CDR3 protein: CASSDRLAGVNEQFF

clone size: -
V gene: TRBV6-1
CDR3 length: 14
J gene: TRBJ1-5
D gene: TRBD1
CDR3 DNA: TGTGCCAGCAGTCTGCACAGGGGCCAACAGCCCCAGCATTTT
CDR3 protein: CASSLHRGQQPQHF

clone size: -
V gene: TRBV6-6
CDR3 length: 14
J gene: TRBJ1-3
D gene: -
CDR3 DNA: TGTGCCAGCAGTTACCAAGACGGCCACAGGACCATATATTTT
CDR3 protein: CASSYQDGHRTIYF

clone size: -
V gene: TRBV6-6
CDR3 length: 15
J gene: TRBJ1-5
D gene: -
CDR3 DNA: TGTGCCAGCAGTTACGGGAGGACTAGCAATCAGCCCCAGCATTTT
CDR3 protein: CASSYGRTSNQPQHF

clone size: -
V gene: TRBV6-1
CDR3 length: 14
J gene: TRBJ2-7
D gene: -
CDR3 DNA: TGTGCCAGCAGGAAGGGTGGGGGGACCTACGAGCAGTACTTC
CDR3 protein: CASRKGGGTYEQYF

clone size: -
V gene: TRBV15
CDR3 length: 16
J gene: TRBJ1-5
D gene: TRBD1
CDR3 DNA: TGTGCCACCAGCAGAGTGCCGGGACAGCCTAATCAGCCCCAGCATTTT
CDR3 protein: CATSRVPGQPNQPQHF

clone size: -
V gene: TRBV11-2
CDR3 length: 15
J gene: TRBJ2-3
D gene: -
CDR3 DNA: TGTGCCAGCAGCTTCCTAGCCACGGGCACAGATACGCAGTATTTT
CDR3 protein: CASSFLATGTDTQYF

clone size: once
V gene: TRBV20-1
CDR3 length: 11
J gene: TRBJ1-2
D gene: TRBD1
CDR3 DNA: TGCAGTCAGGGGGGCGTTGATGGCTACACCTTC
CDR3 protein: CSQGGVDGYTF